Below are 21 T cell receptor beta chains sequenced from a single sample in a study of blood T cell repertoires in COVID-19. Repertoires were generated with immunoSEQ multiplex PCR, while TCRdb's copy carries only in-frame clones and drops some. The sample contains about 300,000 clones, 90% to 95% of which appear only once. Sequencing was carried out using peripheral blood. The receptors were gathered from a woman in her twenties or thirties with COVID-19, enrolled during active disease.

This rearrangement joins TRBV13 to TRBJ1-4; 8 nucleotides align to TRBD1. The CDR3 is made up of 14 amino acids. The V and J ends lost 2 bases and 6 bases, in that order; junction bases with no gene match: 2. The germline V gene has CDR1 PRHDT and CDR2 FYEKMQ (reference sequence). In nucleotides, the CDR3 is TGTGCCAGCAGCTTAAAGGACAGGGATGAAAAACTGTTTTTT. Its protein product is CASSLKDRDEKLFF.

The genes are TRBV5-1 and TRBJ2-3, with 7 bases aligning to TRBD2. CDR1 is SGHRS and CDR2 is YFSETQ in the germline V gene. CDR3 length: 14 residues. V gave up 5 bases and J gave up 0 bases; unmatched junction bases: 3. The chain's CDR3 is CASRLAVSTDTQYF. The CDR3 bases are TGCGCCAGCAGGCTAGCGGTGAGCACAGATACGCAGTATTTT.

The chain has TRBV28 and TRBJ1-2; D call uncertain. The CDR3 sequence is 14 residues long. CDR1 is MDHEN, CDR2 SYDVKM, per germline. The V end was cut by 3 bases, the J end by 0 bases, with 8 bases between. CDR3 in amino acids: CASSFGQSNYGYTF. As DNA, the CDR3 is TGTGCCAGCAGTTTTGGGCAATCTAACTATGGCTACACCTTC.

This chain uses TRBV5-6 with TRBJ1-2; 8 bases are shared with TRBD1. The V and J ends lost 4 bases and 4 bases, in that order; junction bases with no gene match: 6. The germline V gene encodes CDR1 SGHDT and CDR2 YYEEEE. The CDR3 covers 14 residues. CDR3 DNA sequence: TGTGCCAGCAGCCAGGGACAGGCGACCTATGGCTACACCTTC. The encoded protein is CASSQGQATYGYTF. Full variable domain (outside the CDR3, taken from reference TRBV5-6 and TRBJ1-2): DAGVTQSPTHLIKTRGQQVTLRCSPKSGHDTVSWYQQALGQGPQFIFQYYEEEERQRGNFPDRFSGHQFPNYSSELNVNALLLGDSALYLCASSQGQATYGYTFGSGTRLTVV.

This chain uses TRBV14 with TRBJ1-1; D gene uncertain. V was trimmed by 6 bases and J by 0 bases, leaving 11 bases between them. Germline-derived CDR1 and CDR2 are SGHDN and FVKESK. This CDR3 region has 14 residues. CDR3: CASRQNSMNTEAFF. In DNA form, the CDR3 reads TGTGCCAGCAGACAGAACTCCATGAACACTGAAGCTTTCTTT. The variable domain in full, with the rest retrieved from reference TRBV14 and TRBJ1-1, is EAGVTQFPSHSVIEKGQTVTLRCDPISGHDNLYWYRRVMGKEIKFLLHFVKESKQDESGMPNNRFLAERTGGTYSTLKVQPAELEDSGVYFCASRQNSMNTEAFFGQGTRLTVV.

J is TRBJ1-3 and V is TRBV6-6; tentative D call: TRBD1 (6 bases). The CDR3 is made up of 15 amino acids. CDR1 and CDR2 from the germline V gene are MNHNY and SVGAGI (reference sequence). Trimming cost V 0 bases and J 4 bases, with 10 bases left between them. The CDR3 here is CASSYSQGSGNTIYF. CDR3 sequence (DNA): TGTGCCAGCAGTTACTCTCAGGGGTCAGGAAACACCATATATTTT.

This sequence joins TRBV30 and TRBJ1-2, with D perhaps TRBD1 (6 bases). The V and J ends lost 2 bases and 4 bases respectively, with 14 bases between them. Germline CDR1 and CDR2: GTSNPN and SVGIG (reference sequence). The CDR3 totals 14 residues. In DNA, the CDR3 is TGTGCCTGGAGTATTTCAGGGGTGAGCTATGGCTACACCTTC. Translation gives CAWSISGVSYGYTF.

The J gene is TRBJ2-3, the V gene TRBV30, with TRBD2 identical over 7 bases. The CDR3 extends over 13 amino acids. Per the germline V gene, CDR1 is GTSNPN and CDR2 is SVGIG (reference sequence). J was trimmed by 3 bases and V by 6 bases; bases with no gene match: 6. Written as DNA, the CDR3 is TGTGCCTGCGTCGGGCGGGGGACAGATACGCAGTATTTT. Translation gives CACVGRGTDTQYF.

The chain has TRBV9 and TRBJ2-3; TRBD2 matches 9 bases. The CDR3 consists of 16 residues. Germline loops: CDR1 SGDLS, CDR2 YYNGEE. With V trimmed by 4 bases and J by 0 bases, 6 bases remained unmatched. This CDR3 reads CASSPLTSGSTDTQYF. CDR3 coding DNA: TGTGCCAGCAGCCCCCTGACTAGCGGTAGCACAGATACGCAGTATTTT.

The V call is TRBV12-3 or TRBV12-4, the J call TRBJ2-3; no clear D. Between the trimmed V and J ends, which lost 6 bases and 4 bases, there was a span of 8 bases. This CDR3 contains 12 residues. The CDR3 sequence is CASRLTADTQYF. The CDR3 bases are TGTGCCAGCAGACTCACGGCAGATACGCAGTATTTT.

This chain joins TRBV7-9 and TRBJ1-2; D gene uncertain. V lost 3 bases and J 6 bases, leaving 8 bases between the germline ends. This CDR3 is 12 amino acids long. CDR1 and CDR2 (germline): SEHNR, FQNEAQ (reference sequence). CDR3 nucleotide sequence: TGTGCCAGCAGCTTCCGGTTGGATGGCTACACCTTC. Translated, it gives CASSFRLDGYTF.

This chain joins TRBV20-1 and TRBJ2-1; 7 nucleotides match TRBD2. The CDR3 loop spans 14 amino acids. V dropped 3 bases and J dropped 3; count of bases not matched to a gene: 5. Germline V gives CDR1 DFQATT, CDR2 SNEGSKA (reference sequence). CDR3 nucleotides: TGCAGTGCTAGTCTGTCTAGCGGCTACAATGAGCAGTTCTTC. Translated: CSASLSSGYNEQFF.

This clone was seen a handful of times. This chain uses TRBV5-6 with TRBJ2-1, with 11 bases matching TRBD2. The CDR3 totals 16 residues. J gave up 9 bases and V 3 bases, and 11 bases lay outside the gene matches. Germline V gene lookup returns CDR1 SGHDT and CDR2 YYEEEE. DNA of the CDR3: TGTGCCAGCAGCTCCATTACTAGCGGGAGATTGGGTGAGCAGTTCTTC. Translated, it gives CASSSITSGRLGEQFF.

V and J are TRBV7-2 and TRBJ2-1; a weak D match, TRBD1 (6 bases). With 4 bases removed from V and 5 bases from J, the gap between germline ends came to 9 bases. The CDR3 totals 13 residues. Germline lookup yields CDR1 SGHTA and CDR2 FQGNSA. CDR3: CASSSGQHNEQFF. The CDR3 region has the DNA TGTGCCAGCAGCTCGGGACAACACAATGAGCAGTTCTTC.

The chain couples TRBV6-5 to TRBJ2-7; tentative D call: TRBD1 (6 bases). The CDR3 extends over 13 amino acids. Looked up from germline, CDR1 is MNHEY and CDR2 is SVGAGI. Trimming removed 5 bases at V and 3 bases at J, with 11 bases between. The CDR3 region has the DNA TGTGCCAGCAGTACTACAGGGAACTACGAGCAGTACTTC. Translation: CASSTTGNYEQYF.

CDR3 protein: CASSQDTTHQPQHF. CDR3 in DNA: TGTGCCAGCAGCCAAGATACGACACACCAGCCCCAGCATTTT. The genes are TRBV3-1 (or the pseudogene TRBV3-2) and TRBJ1-5; D not resolved. The V gene's germline CDR1 is LGHDT and CDR2 YNNKEL (reference sequence). This CDR3 is built from 14 residues. V lost 0 bases and J 7 bases, leaving 10 bases between the germline ends.

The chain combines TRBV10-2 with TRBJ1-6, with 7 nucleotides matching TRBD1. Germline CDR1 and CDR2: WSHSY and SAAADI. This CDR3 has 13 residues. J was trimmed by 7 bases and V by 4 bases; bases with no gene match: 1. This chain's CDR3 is CASSATGNSPLHF. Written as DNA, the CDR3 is TGCGCCAGCAGTGCGACAGGGAATTCACCCCTCCACTTT.

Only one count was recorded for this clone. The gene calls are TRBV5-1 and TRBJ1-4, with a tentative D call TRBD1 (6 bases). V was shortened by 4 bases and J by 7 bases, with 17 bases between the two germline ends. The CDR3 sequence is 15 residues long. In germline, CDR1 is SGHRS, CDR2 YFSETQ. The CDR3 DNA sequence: TGCGCCAGCAGCCTAACAGGGACAATTAGTGAAAAACTGTTTTTT. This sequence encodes CASSLTGTISEKLFF. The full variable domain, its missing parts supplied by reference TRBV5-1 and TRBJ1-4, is KAGVTQTPRYLIKTRGQQVTLSCSPISGHRSVSWYQQTPGQGLQFLFEYFSETQRNKGNFPGRFSGRQFSNSRSEMNVSTLELGDSALYLCASSLTGTISEKLFFGSGTQLSVL.

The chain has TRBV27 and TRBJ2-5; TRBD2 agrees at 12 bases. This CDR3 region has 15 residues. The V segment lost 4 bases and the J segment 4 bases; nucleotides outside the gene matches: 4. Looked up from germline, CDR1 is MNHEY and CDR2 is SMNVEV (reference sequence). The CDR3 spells CASSSLGLAGETQYF. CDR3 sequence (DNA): TGTGCCAGCAGTTCCTTGGGACTAGCGGGAGAGACCCAGTACTTC.

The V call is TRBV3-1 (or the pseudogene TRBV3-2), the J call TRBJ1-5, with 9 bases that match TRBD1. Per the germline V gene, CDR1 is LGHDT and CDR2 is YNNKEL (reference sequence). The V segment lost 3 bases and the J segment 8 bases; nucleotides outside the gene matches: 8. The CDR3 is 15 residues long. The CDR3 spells CASSHRGQGPEPQHF. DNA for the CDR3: TGTGCCAGCAGCCATCGCGGACAGGGGCCAGAGCCCCAGCATTTT.

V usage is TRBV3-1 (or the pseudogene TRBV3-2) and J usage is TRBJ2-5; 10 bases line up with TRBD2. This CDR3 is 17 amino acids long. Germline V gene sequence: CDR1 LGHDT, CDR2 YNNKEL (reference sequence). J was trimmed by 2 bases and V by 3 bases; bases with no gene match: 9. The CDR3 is CASSQIASGSWQETQYF. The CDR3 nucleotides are TGTGCCAGCAGCCAGATTGCTAGCGGGAGCTGGCAAGAGACCCAGTACTTC.